The entry that follows covers one T cell receptor beta chain sequence. The data belong to a study of OX40 agonist ivuxolimab in advanced cancers. V lost 4 bases to trimming and J lost 5 bases, with 5 bases between them. The germline gives CDR1 SQVTM, CDR2 ANQGSEA. This CDR3 contains 10 residues. The method was immunoSEQ multiplex PCR; TCRdb's version includes in-frame clones alone and lacks a portion of them. Of roughly 120,000 clones detected, roughly nine tenths appear once; the ten largest clones hold under 0.7%. This TCR came from an adult with an advanced solid tumor such as melanoma, head and neck, liver or kidney cancer. The chain combines TRBV29-1 with TRBJ2-5; D gene unclear. This sample comprised CD4+ or CD8+ T cells sorted from blood, obtained in a trial of the OX40 agonist ivuxolimab. In DNA, the CDR3 is TGCAGCGTTGGTCATGAGACCCAGTACTTC. It encodes CSVGHETQYF.